Following are 29 T cell receptor beta chains from one sample sequenced in a study of T-cell reconstitution after alpha-beta-depleted transplantation in children. A library of TCRbeta sequences, prepared with unique molecular identifiers, was generated. TCRdb analysed the PCR reads with MiXCR anew, one entry per CDR3 protein. The sample has just under 550,000 distinct CDR3 sequences, around 19% seen once. Sequencing used PBMCs from the stem cell graft donor, obtained from the stem cell graft. The receptor set was obtained from a human donor who donated a stem cell graft to a child with acute lymphoblastic leukemia.

This clonotype showed up just a few times. The chain recombines TRBV20-1 with TRBJ2-5; a possible D gene is TRBD2 (6 bases). The V gene lost 5 bases and the J gene lost 0 bases, with 7 bases spanning the gap. Germline assignment: CDR1 DFQATT and CDR2 SNEGSKA (reference sequence). The CDR3 loop spans 12 amino acids. The CDR3 DNA reads TGCAGTGCTCGGGACTACCAAGAGACCCAGTACTTC. It yields the protein CSARDYQETQYF.

The genes are TRBV9 and TRBJ1-1, with no clear D. The CDR3 is 14 residues long. Trimming left V 5 bases short and J 0 bases short, with 11 bases between. Germline V gene data show CDR1 as SGDLS and CDR2 as YYNGEE. The CDR3 here is CASSSAGMNTEAFF. CDR3 DNA sequence: TGTGCCAGCAGTTCGGCGGGAATGAACACTGAAGCTTTCTTT.

The chain recombines TRBV10-3 with TRBJ2-3, with 7 bases aligning to TRBD1. This CDR3 region has 16 residues. The germline gives CDR1 ENHRY, CDR2 SYGVKD. Trimming at V came to 2 bases and at J to 2 bases, leaving 7 bases not matched to a gene. DNA of the CDR3: TGTGCCATCAGTGAGAGAGGGGACAGAAACACAGATACGCAGTATTTT. Its translation: CAISERGDRNTDTQYF.

Regarding this clonotype: One junction end disagrees with the germline gene, perhaps due to a read error. The V and J genes are TRBV27 and TRBJ2-3; D gene ambiguous. CDR1 is MNHEY, CDR2 SMNVEV, per germline (reference sequence). The CDR3 is made up of 14 amino acids. CDR3 protein: CASGFGPSTDTQYF. CDR3 coding DNA: TGTGCCAGCGGTTTTGGGCCCTCGACAGATACGCAGTATTTT.

This clonotype was recorded a few times. This chain's CDR3 is CASNPTRSGNTIYF. The CDR3 nucleotides are TGTGCCAGCAACCCGACAAGGTCTGGAAACACCATATATTTT. The chain uses TRBV12-3 or TRBV12-4 and TRBJ1-3; D is uncertain. Trimming cost V 7 bases and J 1 base, with 11 bases left between them. The CDR3 runs 14 residues.

In this sample, this clonotype turned up many times. The rearrangement links TRBV9 to TRBJ1-3; unclear D gene. Trimming removed 0 bases at V and 3 bases at J, with 4 bases between. The length of the CDR3 is 13 residues. The germline gives CDR1 SGDLS, CDR2 YYNGEE. CDR3: CASSVASGNTIYF. In DNA, the CDR3 is TGTGCCAGCAGCGTAGCCAGTGGAAACACCATATATTTT. The whole variable domain, remainder taken from reference TRBV9 and TRBJ1-3, is DSGVTQTPKHLITATGQRVTLRCSPRSGDLSVYWYQQSLDQGLQFLIQYYNGEERAKGNILERFSAQQFPDLHSELNLSSLELGDSALYFCASSVASGNTIYFGEGSWLTVV.

The rearrangement uses TRBV6-2 or TRBV6-3 and TRBJ1-2; D uncertain. The CDR3 is made up of 14 amino acids. Trimming cost V 8 bases and J 0 bases, with 13 bases left between them. CDR1 and CDR2 (germline): MNHEY, SVGEGT. The DNA of the CDR3 is TGTGCCAGCGAAGGAACGTTTGCTAACTATGGCTACACCTTC. Its translation is CASEGTFANYGYTF.

The J gene is TRBJ2-7, the V gene TRBV14; the match to TRBD1 covers 9 bases. Germline V lookup: CDR1 SGHDN, CDR2 FVKESK. This CDR3 comprises 14 residues. Trimming took 4 bases from V and 6 from J; bases not matched to a gene: 7. This CDR3 reads CASSLQDRGIEQYF. The CDR3 DNA follows: TGTGCCAGCAGCCTCCAAGACAGGGGGATCGAGCAGTACTTC.

The CDR3 here is CASSLTAGANNEQFF. DNA for the CDR3: TGTGCCAGCAGCCTCACAGCGGGGGCGAACAATGAGCAGTTCTTC. The chain is built from TRBV7-7 and TRBJ2-1; 8 bases agree with TRBD2. CDR1 is SSHAT, CDR2 FNYEAQ, per germline (reference sequence). V shed 5 bases, J shed 5 bases, and the junction held 8 bases outside the gene matches. CDR3 length: 15 residues.

This clonotype was found a few times. DNA for the CDR3: TGTGCCAGCAGTTACGCGCTAGCTGCCGCAGATACGCAGTATTTT. Protein sequence: CASSYALAAADTQYF. This chain uses TRBV6-2 or TRBV6-3 with TRBJ2-3; TRBD2 might be the D (5 bases). This CDR3 is 15 amino acids long. Per germline, CDR1 MNHEY and CDR2 SVGEGT. Trimming took 2 bases from V and 4 from J, leaving 13 bases between them.

V is TRBV15 and J is TRBJ1-4, with D possibly being TRBD1 (6 bases). Trimming removed 8 bases from V and 5 bases from J, with 9 bases in between. The germline V gene has CDR1 LNHNV and CDR2 YYDKDF (reference sequence). The CDR3 is 12 amino acids. CDR3 region: CATGRGNEKLFF. As DNA, the CDR3 is TGTGCCACCGGGAGGGGGAATGAAAAACTGTTTTTT.

V usage is TRBV20-1 and J usage is TRBJ1-2; TRBD1 might be the D (6 bases). The CDR3 has 13 residues. The ends were cut back, 0 bases at V and 7 bases at J, with 12 bases in the middle. Looked up from germline, CDR1 is DFQATT and CDR2 is SNEGSKA (reference sequence). The CDR3 nucleotides read TGCAGTGCTAGAGAACAGGGATCGGGTGGCTACACCTTC. This encodes CSAREQGSGGYTF.

V gene TRBV18 combines with J gene TRBJ2-7; D uncertain. Between the trimmed V and J ends, which lost 4 bases and 5 bases, there was a span of 9 bases. The germline gives CDR1 KGHSH, CDR2 LQKENI. The CDR3 spans 12 residues. CDR3 sequence: CASSLKADEQYF. DNA of the CDR3: TGTGCCAGCTCACTAAAGGCCGACGAGCAGTACTTC.

This clonotype was seen a handful of times. This chain connects TRBV7-2 to TRBJ2-5; D unclear. CDR3 length: 13 residues. V dropped 1 base and J dropped 5 bases, with 8 bases sitting between them. Looked up from germline, CDR1 is SGHTA and CDR2 is FQGNSA. CDR3 amino acids: CASSLVARETQYF. CDR3 DNA sequence: TGTGCCAGCAGCTTAGTGGCTCGGGAGACCCAGTACTTC.

The V gene is TRBV29-1, the J gene TRBJ2-7, with 9 positions matching TRBD2. This CDR3 is 16 amino acids long. The junction had 8 bases not matched to a gene; V was cut back by 0 bases and J by 2 bases. The germline V gene encodes CDR1 SQVTM and CDR2 ANQGSEA. For the CDR3, the DNA is TGCAGCGTTGAAGAATTTGGGCCTAGCGGGACCTACGAGCAGTACTTC. Translated: CSVEEFGPSGTYEQYF.

This sequence joins TRBV25-1 and TRBJ2-7; the D gene is possibly TRBD2 (6 bases). The CDR3 has 19 amino acids. Trimming shortened V by 2 bases and J by 5 bases, and 28 bases separated the two germline ends. Germline V gene data show CDR1 as MGHDK and CDR2 as SYGVNS. Written as DNA, the CDR3 is TGTGCCAGCAGTGAAAATCAACCCCGACTAGAGCGTATTTGGGACGAGCAGTACTTC. Translating it yields CASSENQPRLERIWDEQYF.

There are a few counts of this clonotype. The V call is TRBV12-3 or TRBV12-4, the J call TRBJ2-5; 10 nucleotides match TRBD1. There are 15 residues in the CDR3. V shed 3 bases and J 4 bases; nucleotides not matched to a gene: 5. The CDR3 DNA is TGTGCCAGCAGTTTCGCGACAGGGGGCAGAGAGACCCAGTACTTC. Encoded protein: CASSFATGGRETQYF.

The V and J genes are TRBV27 and TRBJ1-5; D possibly corresponds to TRBD1 (5 bases). CDR3 size: 16 residues. Germline V gives CDR1 MNHEY, CDR2 SMNVEV (reference sequence). Between the trimmed V and J ends, which lost 1 base and 1 base, there was a span of 11 bases. CDR3 sequence: CASSLYAGASNQPQHF. CDR3 nucleotide sequence: TGTGCCAGCAGTTTATACGCCGGGGCCAGCAATCAGCCCCAGCATTTT.

This clonotype was seen more than once but under ten times. This rearrangement joins TRBV3-1 to TRBJ2-1; D unresolved. CDR1 is LGHDT and CDR2 is YNNKEL in the germline V gene (reference sequence). The CDR3 runs 14 residues. Trimming took off 1 base at V and 5 bases at J, with 9 bases between the two ends. The CDR3 is CASSQVGYDNEQFF. The CDR3, as DNA: TGTGCCAGCAGCCAAGTTGGGTATGACAATGAGCAGTTCTTC.

This clonotype has a handful of counts. The V call is TRBV19, the J call TRBJ1-1; D might be TRBD1 (5 bases). CDR1 LNHDA and CDR2 SQIVND come from the germline V gene (reference sequence). The germline V and J ends were trimmed by 5 bases and 2 bases, with 21 bases remaining between them. The CDR3 has 17 amino acids. The CDR3 spells CASSAHGGSQSNTEAFF. CDR3 bases: TGTGCCAGTAGTGCACACGGGGGTTCTCAATCCAACACTGAAGCTTTCTTT.

The V call is TRBV24-1, the J call TRBJ2-3; tentatively, D is TRBD2 (6 bases). This CDR3 has 18 amino acids. Germline CDR1 is KGHDR and CDR2 is SFDVKD. Between the trimmed V and J ends, which lost 3 bases and 3 bases, there was a span of 21 bases. CDR3 residues: CATSDSRIGRELTDTQYF. The DNA of the CDR3 is TGTGCCACCAGTGATAGTAGGATAGGACGGGAGCTGACAGATACGCAGTATTTT.

The genes are TRBV12-5 and TRBJ2-5, with D maybe TRBD2 (6 bases). CDR3 length: 16 amino acids. Germline values: CDR1 LGHNT, CDR2 FRNRAP. CDR3 nucleotides: TGTGCCACCTGCCAAAGGGCTCACGGGGGATCCGAGACCCAGTACTTC. It codes for CATCQRAHGGSETQYF.

This chain connects TRBV9 to TRBJ2-1; D may match TRBD1 or TRBD2 (6 bases each). CDR3 length: 15 amino acids. The germline V gene encodes CDR1 SGDLS and CDR2 YYNGEE. Trimming stripped 3 bases from V and 8 bases from J, with 18 bases between. The CDR3 loop is CASSGRLGGRDEQFF. In nucleotides, the CDR3 is TGTGCCAGCAGCGGCCGACTAGGGGGTCGGGATGAGCAGTTCTTC.

The chain links TRBV15 to TRBJ2-5; TRBD2 is a possible D gene (6 bases). Germline V gene lookup returns CDR1 LNHNV and CDR2 YYDKDF (reference sequence). The V end was cut by 5 bases, the J end by 1 base, with 17 bases between. The CDR3 is 16 amino acids. The CDR3 is CATSFKPGLFQETQYF. The CDR3 coding sequence is TGTGCCACCAGCTTTAAACCGGGACTTTTCCAAGAGACCCAGTACTTC.

The chain recombines TRBV18 with TRBJ2-2; tentatively, D is TRBD1 (5 bases). The CDR3 sequence is 15 residues long. CDR1 is KGHSH and CDR2 is LQKENI in the germline V gene. Trimming cost V 3 bases and J 4 bases, with 12 bases left between them. The CDR3 region is CASSPRQGSTGELFF. The CDR3 DNA reads TGTGCCAGCTCACCTAGGCAGGGATCCACCGGGGAGCTGTTTTTT.

This clonotype showed up many times. The chain uses TRBV5-1 and TRBJ2-7; maybe TRBD1 (5 bases). CDR3 length equals 13 residues. V lost 4 bases, J lost 1 base, and 9 bases lay in between. Germline CDR1 and CDR2: SGHRS and YFSETQ. The CDR3 loop reads CASSLTASYEQYF. The CDR3 bases are TGCGCCAGCAGCCTGACAGCTTCCTACGAGCAGTACTTC.

This clonotype has just one count. The chain couples TRBV2 to TRBJ2-7; 8 bases map to TRBD1. Germline CDR1 and CDR2: SNHLY and FYNNEI. Trimming removed 6 bases from V and 0 bases from J; junction bases left unmatched: 4. CDR3 length: 14 residues. The CDR3 loop reads CASRLTGDSYEQYF. The CDR3, as DNA: TGTGCCAGCAGATTGACAGGGGACTCCTACGAGCAGTACTTC.

A few counts support this clonotype. This chain joins TRBV15 and TRBJ2-1; 9 positions agree with TRBD2. V trimming: 1 base; J trimming: 5 bases; junction bases outside the gene matches: 9. The germline gives CDR1 LNHNV, CDR2 YYDKDF (reference sequence). The CDR3 totals 17 residues. The CDR3 reads CATSRGMAGGPDNEQFF. The CDR3 nucleotides read TGTGCCACCAGCAGAGGAATGGCGGGAGGGCCGGACAATGAGCAGTTCTTC.

This rearrangement joins TRBV5-1 to TRBJ2-3; D might be TRBD1 (6 bases). Germline V gene sequence: CDR1 SGHRS, CDR2 YFSETQ. V gave up 5 bases and J gave up 5 bases, with 15 bases separating them. This CDR3 is 14 amino acids long. CDR3 in amino acids: CASSQRTAVDTQYF. CDR3 bases: TGCGCCAGCAGTCAACGGACAGCCGTAGATACGCAGTATTTT. The full variable domain, with the rest looked up from reference TRBV5-1 and TRBJ2-3, is KAGVTQTPRYLIKTRGQQVTLSCSPISGHRSVSWYQQTPGQGLQFLFEYFSETQRNKGNFPGRFSGRQFSNSRSEMNVSTLELGDSALYLCASSQRTAVDTQYFGPGTRLTVL.